This is a list of T cell receptor beta chains from one sample in a study of regulatory T cells in long-lasting Graves disease. TCRdb ran MiXCR on the multiplex PCR reads and lists one entry per CDR3 protein. The sample contains fewer than 350,000 distinct CDR3 sequences, 15% to 20% of which appear only once. The sequencing here drew on peripheral blood mononuclear cells (PBMCs), taken at new diagnosis, from a patient treated with antithyroid drugs. The receptors shown here come from a female donor with Graves disease. The CDR3 runs from the conserved cysteine through the conserved F or W. The order of the fields is CDR3 protein, CDR3 DNA, D gene, V gene, clone size, J gene. A D gene is named only where the DNA matches it firmly. A clone size is listed for some rows: how often the clone was seen (once, few, many), or a class if it is expanded.

cdr3_aa: CASSLTDDPNTEAFF
cdr3_nt: TGTGCCAGCAGCTTAACGGATGACCCGAACACTGAAGCTTTCTTT
d_call: .
v_call: TRBV7-9
clone_size: many
j_call: TRBJ1-1

cdr3_aa: CASIVSGRGSGELFF
cdr3_nt: TGTGCCAGCATCGTGAGCGGGAGGGGGAGCGGGGAGCTGTTTTTT
d_call: TRBD2
v_call: TRBV2
clone_size: many
j_call: TRBJ2-2

cdr3_aa: CASSLEAGLQETQYF
cdr3_nt: TGTGCCAGCAGCTTAGAAGCGGGACTTCAAGAGACCCAGTACTTC
d_call: TRBD2
v_call: TRBV7-9
clone_size: many
j_call: TRBJ2-5

cdr3_aa: CASSLPTVRSGANVLTF
cdr3_nt: TGTGCCAGCAGCCTTCCGACAGTGCGCTCTGGGGCCAACGTCCTGACTTTC
d_call: .
v_call: TRBV12-3/TRBV12-4
clone_size: many
j_call: TRBJ2-6

cdr3_aa: CASSQVLAGGYEQYF
cdr3_nt: TGCGCCAGCAGCCAAGTGCTAGCGGGAGGCTACGAGCAGTACTTC
d_call: TRBD2
v_call: TRBV4-1
clone_size: many
j_call: TRBJ2-7

cdr3_aa: CASSSTSGRTDTQYF
cdr3_nt: TGTGCCAGCAGTTCTACTAGCGGGAGGACAGATACGCAGTATTTT
d_call: TRBD2
v_call: TRBV27
clone_size: many
j_call: TRBJ2-3

cdr3_aa: CASSPMGGGLTDTQYF
cdr3_nt: TGTGCCAGCTCACCGATGGGCGGGGGACTCACAGATACGCAGTATTTT
d_call: TRBD2
v_call: TRBV18
clone_size: few
j_call: TRBJ2-3

cdr3_aa: CSATGTSGLEYEQFF
cdr3_nt: TGCAGTGCCACCGGGACTAGCGGGCTCGAATATGAGCAGTTCTTC
d_call: TRBD2
v_call: TRBV20-1
clone_size: .
j_call: TRBJ2-1

cdr3_aa: CASSLHGLQETQYF
cdr3_nt: TGTGCCAGCAGCTTACACGGACTCCAAGAGACCCAGTACTTC
d_call: .
v_call: TRBV13
clone_size: .
j_call: TRBJ2-5

cdr3_aa: CATSRDRGLSGNTIYF
cdr3_nt: TGTGCCACCAGCAGAGACAGGGGCCTGAGTGGAAACACCATATATTTT
d_call: .
v_call: TRBV15
clone_size: many
j_call: TRBJ1-3

cdr3_aa: CASGGQGSNEKLFF
cdr3_nt: TGTGCCAGTGGTGGTCAAGGTTCTAATGAAAAACTGTTTTTT
d_call: .
v_call: TRBV28
clone_size: many
j_call: TRBJ1-4

cdr3_aa: CASSSTTPSGYGYTF
cdr3_nt: TGTGCCAGCAGCTCTACGACACCCTCGGGCTATGGCTACACCTTC
d_call: .
v_call: TRBV7-9
clone_size: many
j_call: TRBJ1-2

cdr3_aa: CASSIAEGRGANVLTF
cdr3_nt: TGTGCCAGTAGTATAGCGGAGGGACGTGGGGCCAACGTCCTGACTTTC
d_call: .
v_call: TRBV19
clone_size: many
j_call: TRBJ2-6

cdr3_aa: CASSPGGGSNGELFF
cdr3_nt: TGTGCCAGCAGCCCCGGGGGGGGGTCGAACGGGGAGCTGTTTTTT
d_call: TRBD2
v_call: TRBV11-3
clone_size: few
j_call: TRBJ2-2

cdr3_aa: CASGLMEGTEAFF
cdr3_nt: TGCGCCAGCGGACTAATGGAAGGGACTGAAGCTTTCTTT
d_call: .
v_call: TRBV5-1
clone_size: many
j_call: TRBJ1-1

cdr3_aa: CASSMGFTDTQYF
cdr3_nt: TGTGCCAGTAGCATGGGGTTTACAGATACGCAGTATTTT
d_call: .
v_call: TRBV19
clone_size: many
j_call: TRBJ2-3

cdr3_aa: CAWSKGPGLHTGELFF
cdr3_nt: TGTGCCTGGAGTAAAGGCCCGGGACTCCACACCGGGGAGCTGTTTTTT
d_call: .
v_call: TRBV30
clone_size: .
j_call: TRBJ2-2

cdr3_aa: CASSGLAVRNEQFF
cdr3_nt: TGTGCCAGCAGCGGACTAGCGGTACGCAATGAGCAGTTCTTC
d_call: TRBD2
v_call: TRBV28
clone_size: many
j_call: TRBJ2-1

cdr3_aa: CASRSPGQSHSGNTIYF
cdr3_nt: TGTGCCAGCAGGAGTCCCGGACAATCCCACTCTGGAAACACCATATATTTT
d_call: .
v_call: TRBV28
clone_size: many
j_call: TRBJ1-3

cdr3_aa: CASSLAVQSRNTGELFF
cdr3_nt: TGTGCCAGCAGCTTAGCGGTGCAGTCGAGAAACACCGGGGAGCTGTTTTTT
d_call: .
v_call: TRBV7-9
clone_size: many
j_call: TRBJ2-2

cdr3_aa: CASSMRGSNTEAFF
cdr3_nt: TGTGCCAGTAGTATGAGGGGAAGTAACACTGAAGCTTTCTTT
d_call: .
v_call: TRBV19
clone_size: few
j_call: TRBJ1-1

cdr3_aa: CASSFRLGETQYF
cdr3_nt: TGCGCCAGCAGCTTCCGACTAGGAGAGACCCAGTACTTC
d_call: .
v_call: TRBV5-1
clone_size: .
j_call: TRBJ2-5

cdr3_aa: CASSSGEQALNEKLFF
cdr3_nt: TGTGCCAGCAGCTCCGGGGAACAGGCGCTAAATGAAAAACTGTTTTTT
d_call: .
v_call: TRBV7-2
clone_size: many
j_call: TRBJ1-4

cdr3_aa: CASSEPGDPGANVLTF
cdr3_nt: TGTGCCAGCAGTGAACCGGGAGATCCGGGGGCCAACGTCCTGACTTTC
d_call: .
v_call: TRBV25-1
clone_size: many
j_call: TRBJ2-6

cdr3_aa: CASKGGAEGYTF
cdr3_nt: TGTGCCAGCAAGGGGGGGGCGGAAGGCTACACCTTC
d_call: .
v_call: TRBV28
clone_size: .
j_call: TRBJ1-2

cdr3_aa: CASSLKGLADYNEQFF
cdr3_nt: TGTGCCAGCAGCCTAAAGGGTCTAGCGGACTACAATGAGCAGTTCTTC
d_call: TRBD2
v_call: TRBV7-2
clone_size: many
j_call: TRBJ2-1

cdr3_aa: CASSPPGQGIRDTQYF
cdr3_nt: TGTGCCAGCAGCCCTCCGGGACAGGGGATCCGGGATACGCAGTATTTT
d_call: TRBD1
v_call: TRBV28
clone_size: many
j_call: TRBJ2-3

cdr3_aa: CSARRFWREGDQETQYF
cdr3_nt: TGCAGTGCTAGAAGGTTCTGGCGGGAGGGGGATCAAGAGACCCAGTACTTC
d_call: TRBD2
v_call: TRBV20-1
clone_size: many
j_call: TRBJ2-5

cdr3_aa: CASSPGTPDGYTF
cdr3_nt: TGTGCCAGCTCCCCCGGAACGCCCGATGGCTACACCTTC
d_call: .
v_call: TRBV12-3/TRBV12-4
clone_size: many
j_call: TRBJ1-2

cdr3_aa: CSVGGQTPNNYGYTF
cdr3_nt: TGCAGCGTTGGGGGGCAGACCCCAAATAACTATGGCTACACCTTC
d_call: .
v_call: TRBV29-1
clone_size: .
j_call: TRBJ1-2

cdr3_aa: CASQTSGFNEQFF
cdr3_nt: TGCGCCAGCCAGACTAGCGGGTTCAATGAGCAGTTCTTC
d_call: TRBD2
v_call: TRBV5-1
clone_size: many
j_call: TRBJ2-1

cdr3_aa: CASSFGGPTYEQYF
cdr3_nt: TGTGCCAGCAGTTTCGGCGGCCCGACCTACGAGCAGTACTTC
d_call: .
v_call: TRBV12-3/TRBV12-4
clone_size: many
j_call: TRBJ2-7

cdr3_aa: CATSALGGGRSTDTQYF
cdr3_nt: TGTGCCACCAGCGCATTGGGGGGCGGGAGGAGCACAGATACGCAGTATTTT
d_call: TRBD2
v_call: TRBV2
clone_size: many
j_call: TRBJ2-3

cdr3_aa: CASSTGLVQETQYF
cdr3_nt: TGCGCCAGCAGCACGGGACTAGTACAAGAGACCCAGTACTTC
d_call: TRBD2
v_call: TRBV5-1
clone_size: few
j_call: TRBJ2-5

cdr3_aa: CASSEAGTSGNEQFF
cdr3_nt: TGTGCCAGCAGTGAAGCCGGGACTAGCGGCAATGAGCAGTTCTTC
d_call: TRBD2
v_call: TRBV25-1
clone_size: few
j_call: TRBJ2-1

cdr3_aa: CASRERNNEQFF
cdr3_nt: TGTGCCAGCAGGGAACGTAACAATGAGCAGTTCTTC
d_call: .
v_call: TRBV7-2
clone_size: many
j_call: TRBJ2-1

cdr3_aa: CASSSQGQGGYGYTF
cdr3_nt: TGTGCCAGCAGTTCTCAGGGGCAGGGCGGCTATGGCTACACCTTC
d_call: .
v_call: TRBV7-8
clone_size: many
j_call: TRBJ1-2